The next 2 T cell receptor beta chains were all read from a single sample in a study of T cell responses to AZD1222 COVID-19 vaccine. The protocol was immunoSEQ multiplex PCR, while the TCRdb copy is restricted to in-frame clones and leaves out a portion. The sample has approximately 150,000 clones, nearly 90% seen once. Material: peripheral blood, obtained on day 0 of AZD1222 vaccination. The receptors stem from an adult in good health.

The sample holds one count of this clone. The chain couples TRBV5-6 to TRBJ1-2, with a tentative D call TRBD1 (6 bases). The CDR3 extends over 13 amino acids. The germline gives CDR1 SGHDT, CDR2 YYEEEE. The germline V and J ends were trimmed by 1 base and 7 bases, with 11 bases remaining between them. The CDR3 DNA is TGTGCCAGCAGCTTGAGCAGGGGCGCTGGCTACACCTTC. Its translation: CASSLSRGAGYTF. Full variable domain (rest looked up from reference TRBV5-6 and TRBJ1-2): DAGVTQSPTHLIKTRGQQVTLRCSPKSGHDTVSWYQQALGQGPQFIFQYYEEEERQRGNFPDRFSGHQFPNYSSELNVNALLLGDSALYLCASSLSRGAGYTFGSGTRLTVV.

V usage is TRBV18 and J usage is TRBJ1-2, with TRBD1 matching over 8 bases. With 5 bases clipped from V and 5 bases from J, the junction kept 10 bases outside the gene matches. CDR1 and CDR2 (germline): KGHSH, LQKENI. The CDR3 is 15 amino acids. The CDR3 here is CASSSNGRGLYGYTF. CDR3 DNA sequence: TGTGCCAGCTCATCAAACGGCAGGGGGCTTTATGGCTACACCTTC.